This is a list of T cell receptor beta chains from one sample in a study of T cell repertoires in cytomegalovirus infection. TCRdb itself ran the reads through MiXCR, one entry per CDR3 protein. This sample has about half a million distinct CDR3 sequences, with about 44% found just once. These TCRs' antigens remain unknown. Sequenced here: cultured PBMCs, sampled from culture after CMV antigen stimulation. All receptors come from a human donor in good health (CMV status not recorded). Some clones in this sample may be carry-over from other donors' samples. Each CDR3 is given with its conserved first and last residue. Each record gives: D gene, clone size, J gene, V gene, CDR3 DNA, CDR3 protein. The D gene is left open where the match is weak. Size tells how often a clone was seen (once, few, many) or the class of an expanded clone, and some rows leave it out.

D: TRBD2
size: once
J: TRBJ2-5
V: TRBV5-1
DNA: TGCGCCAGCAGCTCTGGGGCTAGCGGGGTACAAGAGACCCAGTACTTC
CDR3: CASSSGASGVQETQYF

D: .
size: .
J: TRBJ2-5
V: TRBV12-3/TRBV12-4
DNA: TGTGCCAGCAGTTTTAATCCCGACGGGGAGACCCAGTACTTC
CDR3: CASSFNPDGETQYF

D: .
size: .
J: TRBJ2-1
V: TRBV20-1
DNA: TGCAGTGCTACACGCGAACTAATTCTTAGCGACAATGAGCAGTTCTTC
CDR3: CSATRELILSDNEQFF

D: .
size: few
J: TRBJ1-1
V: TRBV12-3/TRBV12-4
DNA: TGTGCCAGCACCCACTGGCTCACGGGACACCTTAGTACTGAAGCTTTCTTT
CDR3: CASTHWLTGHLSTEAFF

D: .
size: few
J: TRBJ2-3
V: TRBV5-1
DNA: TGCGCCAGCCGACGTGGAAGTGAGGGCGATACGCAGTATTTT
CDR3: CASRRGSEGDTQYF

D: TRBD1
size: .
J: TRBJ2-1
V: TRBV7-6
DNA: TGTGCCAGCAGCTTTCTATCGGGACAGGGAGAAACGTCAAACGTGGGCCCCTACAATGAGCAGTTCTTC
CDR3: CASSFLSGQGETSNVGPYNEQFF

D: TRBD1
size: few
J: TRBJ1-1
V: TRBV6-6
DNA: TGTGCCAGCAGTACCTCGTGGGGGGACAGTTCCTCGTCGGAAGCTTTCTTT
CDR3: CASSTSWGDSSSSEAFF

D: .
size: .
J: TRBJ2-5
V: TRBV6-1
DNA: TGTGCCAGCGGGTCCTATAAAGAGACCCAGTACTTC
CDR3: CASGSYKETQYF

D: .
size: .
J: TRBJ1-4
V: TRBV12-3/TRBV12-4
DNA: TGTGCCAGCAGCGGGGAGGGGGGCTCTGAAAAACTGTTTTTT
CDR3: CASSGEGGSEKLFF

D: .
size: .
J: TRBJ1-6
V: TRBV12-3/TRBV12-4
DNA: TGTGCCAGCAGTACAGGGTACACGCCGTCACCCCTCCACTTT
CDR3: CASSTGYTPSPLHF

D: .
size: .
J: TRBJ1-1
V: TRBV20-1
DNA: TGCAGTGCTCCCGAGAATACGAACACTGAAGCTTTCTTT
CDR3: CSAPENTNTEAFF

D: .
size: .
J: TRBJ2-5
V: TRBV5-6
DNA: TGTGCCAGCAGCCCCGGGGTTAGCCGGGAGACCCAGTACTTC
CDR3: CASSPGVSRETQYF

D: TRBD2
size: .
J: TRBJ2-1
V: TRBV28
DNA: TGTGCCAGCAGTCCCCGGGGGGGGATCGGGAATGAGCAGTTCTTC
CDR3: CASSPRGGIGNEQFF

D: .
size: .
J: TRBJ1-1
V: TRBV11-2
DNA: TGTGCCAGCAGCTTAGTCCCCTCCACTGAAGCTTTCTTT
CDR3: CASSLVPSTEAFF

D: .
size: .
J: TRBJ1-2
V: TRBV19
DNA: TGTGCCAGTACCCCAAAACTTTGGAGCAGGGCCTATGGCTACACCTTC
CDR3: CASTPKLWSRAYGYTF

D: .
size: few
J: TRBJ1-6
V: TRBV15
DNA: TGTGCCACCAGCAGCTACTTCGGGACATATTCACCCCTCCACTTT
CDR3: CATSSYFGTYSPLHF

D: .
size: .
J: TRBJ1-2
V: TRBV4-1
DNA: TGCGCCAGCAGCCAGTACCTGGTCGGGGAAGGCTACACCTTC
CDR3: CASSQYLVGEGYTF

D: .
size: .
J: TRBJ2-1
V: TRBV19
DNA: TGTGCCAGTAGTATAGGTACGGAGCAGTTCTTC
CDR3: CASSIGTEQFF

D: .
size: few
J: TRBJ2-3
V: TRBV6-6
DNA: TGTGCCAGCAGTTCTCGCAAACGGGGGATCACAGATACGCAGTATTTT
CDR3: CASSSRKRGITDTQYF

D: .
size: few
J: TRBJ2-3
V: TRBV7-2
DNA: TGTGCCAGCAGCTTAGCCAGTCAATTCACAGATACGCAGTATTTT
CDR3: CASSLASQFTDTQYF

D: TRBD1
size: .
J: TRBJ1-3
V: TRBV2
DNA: TGTGCCAGCAGTGGGGACAGGGGGCCGGGCACCATATATTTT
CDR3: CASSGDRGPGTIYF

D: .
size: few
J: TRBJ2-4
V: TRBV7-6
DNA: TGTGCCAGCAGCACCAGTTTTTTGGACATTCAGTACTTC
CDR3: CASSTSFLDIQYF

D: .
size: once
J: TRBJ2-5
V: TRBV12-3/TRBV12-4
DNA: TGTGCCAGCAGTCCGGGGGAATCACAAGAGACCCAGTACTTC
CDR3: CASSPGESQETQYF

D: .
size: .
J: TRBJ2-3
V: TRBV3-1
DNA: TGTGCCAGCAGCCCTACCGCCCCGGATACGCAGTATTTT
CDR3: CASSPTAPDTQYF

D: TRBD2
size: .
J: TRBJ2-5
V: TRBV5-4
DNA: TGTGCCAGCAGCCGAAGACTAGCGGAAGAGACCCAGTACTTC
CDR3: CASSRRLAEETQYF

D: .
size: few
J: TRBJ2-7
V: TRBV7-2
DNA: TGTGCCAGCAGCCCGATCCGGGGGAGCGCGTACTTC
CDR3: CASSPIRGSAYF

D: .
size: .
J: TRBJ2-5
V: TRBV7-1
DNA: TGTGCCAGCAGCTCCCCCTTACAGTTAGAAGAGACCCAGTACTTC
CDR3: CASSSPLQLEETQYF